The source of this T cell receptor beta chain is a study of beta chain features in type 1 diabetes listed by TCRdb under 2018. Broadly, across the study: Mean age, gender distribution, total cell number and subset yield did not differ between patients and healthy donors. A total of some 100,000,000 sorted cells were examined across all samples, and a strong correlation was observed between cell number per subset and RNA yield. Regulatory and stem cell-like memory subsets were isolated from only 8 patients and about 8 healthy donors, whereas naive and central memory subsets came from all 30 or so donors. The study compared TCRB repertoires of sorted circulating CD4+ T cell subsets between recently diagnosed type 1 diabetes patients and matched healthy donors.

Each donor gave one peripheral blood draw, averaging approximately 0.12 L, which was collected into heparinised tubes. Using a panel that included CD45RO, CCR7, CD25, CD127, CD95 and CD27, naive, central memory, regulatory and stem cell-like memory CD4+ T cells were sorted on a BD FACSAria II. A purity above 98% was achieved for all sorted populations. Right away, PBMCs were isolated by Lymphoprep density gradient centrifugation and were stained directly, with no culture step. To minimize batch effects, samples were stained and sorted in pairs, one healthy donor with one patient per experiment. Broader findings and caveats from the paper: HLA sub-analyses involved small numbers of individuals, so any influence of HLA type on TCRB rearrangement remained unresolved. Patients with type 1 diabetes made fewer insertions and deleted more nucleotides at VDJ recombination sites, implying thymic rearrangement abnormalities. Because cDNA was sequenced instead of genomic DNA, highly expressing activated cells could be over-represented, though the groups showed no difference in activation or CD3 levels. Naive, central memory and regulatory TCRB repertoires appeared to be more similar among patients than among healthy donors. A moderate but significant shortening of TCRB CDR3 length was observed in type 1 diabetes patients in all four CD4+ subsets. Shorter templates might be favored by PCR, yet because patient and control samples were amplified and corrected together, any such skew would affect both groups equally.

This clone has a handful of counts. The antigen it binds to is not known. No much larger clone is present one base from it, and per-base qualities are unavailable. CDR1 SGHTA and CDR2 FQGNSA were looked up in the germline V gene. The CDR3, cysteine through phenylalanine, is 18 amino acids long. The retained sequence is limited to the CDR3, 54 bases, with the frame set at the first base. Compared with germline, V lacks 5 bases and J lacks 4 bases; bases without a gene match: 16. The entire amount of isolated RNA was reverse transcribed using the High Capacity cDNA Reverse Transcription Kit, so the sequenced TCRB transcripts were expressed ones. Deep immunoSEQ sequencing was applied to naive, central memory and regulatory T cell samples, giving an average of roughly 3.6 million total reads per sample. Sorted cells were lysed in RLT buffer, and RNA was extracted using DNase-treated RNeasy Micro or Mini kits according to cell number. To prevent cross-contamination, each cell subset was processed individually, whereas patient and healthy donor samples were processed jointly. The immunoSEQ multiplex PCR was used to amplify TCRB sequences from cDNA, generating 87-bp fragments that spanned the CDR3 region. The amplicons were sequenced using the Illumina HiSeq platform. In the original analysis: PCR bias was corrected computationally using synthetic template baselines, and reads within Hamming distance 2 were collapsed, with unmergeable singletons discarded. Reads were aligned against IMGT to assign V, D and J genes, CDR3 length and insertions or deletions at six rearrangement sites. Within each subset, clonotype counts were normalized to sorted cell number, after which true diversity and Gini coefficients were computed with the tcR R package. The overlap coefficient, calculated on TCRB nucleotide sequences, was used to measure repertoire sharing. The clones in this table, taken by TCRdb from immuneACCESS, are in-frame only. Not every clone is retained; where verified, under half of the shortfall comes from an unresolved V gene, and the cause of the rest is unknown. That table supplies the V and J calls and clone size; D and trimming were determined from the DNA. The sample profile shows about 140,000 clones; 9% to 10% of them were found once. The ten largest clonotypes hold around 0.65% of the sample.

The sequencing input was central memory CD4+ T cells from blood. The TCR sequence derives from a woman in her 40s in good health. The sequence is built from TRBV7-2 and TRBJ1-2; 10 of the junction bases match TRBD1. The nucleotide sequence reads TGTGCCAGCAGCCCCCGACCACCGGGACAGGGGTTGGGCTATGGCTACACCTTC. Translated, this gives CASSPRPPGQGLGYGYTF.